This TCR beta chain was identified during a study of T cell repertoires in cytomegalovirus infection. Findings of the study overall: Cumulative public TCR beta family frequency identified carriers of CMV plus the relevant HLA.

Each CDR3 protein is one row after TCRdb ran MiXCR on the reads. The sample has nearly 650,000 distinct CDR3 sequences; roughly 26% are singletons. Concerning this clonotype: What it binds is not known. A junction boundary mismatches the germline segment, possibly from a read error.

This CDR3 has 12 residues. The germline gives CDR1 MDHEN, CDR2 SYDVKM. This receptor was taken from a human donor in good health (CMV status not recorded). Some clones in this sample may be carry-over from other donors' samples. The chain carries TRBV28 and TRBJ2-2; no reliable D call. Sequences were obtained from CD8+ T cells from PBMCs. CDR3 coding DNA: TGTGCCAGCAGTTTTAACAGCGGGGAGCTGTTTTTT. It specifies CASSFNSGELFF.